Shown below are 5 T cell receptor beta chains from a single sample sequenced in a study of T cells in Graves' hyperthyroidism and ophthalmopathy. Amplification yielded TCR beta CDR3 regions, with RNA transcripts as the source. Initially, a first-round RT-PCR of the TCR CDR3 employed the HTBI primer set. TCRdb itself ran the multiplex PCR reads through MiXCR, one entry per CDR3 protein. The sample has about 130,000 distinct CDR3 sequences; over 20% are singletons. The sequencing input was blood. The receptors stem from a woman aged 45-65 years with Graves' hyperthyroidism that later progressed to Graves' ophthalmopathy.

The V call is TRBV3-1, the J call TRBJ1-1; D is unresolved. The CDR3 extends over 14 amino acids. Germline V gene data show CDR1 as LGHDT and CDR2 as YNNKEL (reference sequence). Trimming took off 3 bases at V and 0 bases at J, with 8 bases between the two ends. CDR3 sequence reads: CASSHIAVNTEAFF. Written as DNA, the CDR3 is TGTGCCAGCAGCCATATCGCAGTGAACACTGAAGCTTTCTTT.

This clonotype was seen ten or more times. The rearrangement links TRBV19 to TRBJ1-1; weak D call: TRBD1 (6 bases). The germline V gene has CDR1 LNHDA and CDR2 SQIVND (reference sequence). The CDR3 is 13 residues long. Trimming shortened V by 4 bases and J by 5 bases, and 11 bases separated the two germline ends. CDR3 protein: CASSREDRTEAFF. CDR3 bases: TGTGCCAGTAGTAGGGAGGACAGAACTGAAGCTTTCTTT.

This clonotype was detected ten times or more. The gene calls are TRBV12-3 or TRBV12-4 and TRBJ2-1; 8 bases match TRBD2. Trimming took 6 bases from V and 1 from J; bases not matched to a gene: 8. This CDR3 is 16 amino acids long. This chain's CDR3 is CASRLGSGASYNEQFF. For the CDR3, the DNA is TGTGCCAGCAGACTCGGTAGCGGGGCTTCCTACAATGAGCAGTTCTTC.

There are many counts of this clonotype. The chain combines TRBV10-3 with TRBJ2-7; TRBD1 matches at 10 bases. The germline V gene has CDR1 ENHRY and CDR2 SYGVKD. There are 14 residues in the CDR3. V was clipped by 7 bases and J by 3 bases; unmatched bases: 6. CDR3 sequence: CAIKPGTGDYEQYF. The CDR3 bases are TGTGCCATCAAGCCCGGGACAGGGGACTACGAGCAGTACTTC.

The rearrangement uses TRBV7-2 and TRBJ2-3; 13 nucleotides line up with TRBD2. The germline V gene encodes CDR1 SGHTA and CDR2 FQGNSA. CDR3 length: 17 residues. V dropped 3 bases and J dropped 1; count of bases not matched to a gene: 4. CDR3 in DNA: TGTGCCAGCAGCTTCCCGGGACTAGCGGGGCGCACAGATACGCAGTATTTT. It yields the protein CASSFPGLAGRTDTQYF.